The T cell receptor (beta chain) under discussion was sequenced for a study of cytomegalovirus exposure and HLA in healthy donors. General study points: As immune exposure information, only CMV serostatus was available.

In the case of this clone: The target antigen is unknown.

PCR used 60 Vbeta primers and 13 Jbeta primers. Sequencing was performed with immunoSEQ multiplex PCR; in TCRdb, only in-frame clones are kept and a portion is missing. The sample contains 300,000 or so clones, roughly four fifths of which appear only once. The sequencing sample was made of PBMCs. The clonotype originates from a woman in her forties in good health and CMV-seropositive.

CDR3 sequence reads: CASRLADHTDTQYF. In DNA, the CDR3 is TGTGCCAGCAGACTAGCGGACCACACAGATACGCAGTATTTT. This chain joins TRBV27 and TRBJ2-3; 8 bases are shared with TRBD2. Germline-derived CDR1 and CDR2 are MNHEY and SMNVEV (reference sequence). Germline trimming cut 6 bases from V and 2 bases from J; bases unmatched to any gene: 4. The CDR3 sequence is 14 residues long.